These 11 T cell receptor beta chains originate from one sample sequenced in a study of OX40 agonist ivuxolimab in advanced cancers. Produced via immunoSEQ multiplex PCR; TCRdb's table is partial and in-frame only. The sample consists of 55,000 to 60,000 clones, around 85% of them appearing once. Sequencing was performed on CD4+ or CD8+ T cells sorted from blood, taken in a trial of the OX40 agonist ivuxolimab. Source of these receptors: an adult with an advanced solid tumor such as melanoma, head and neck, liver or kidney cancer.

V gene TRBV7-2 combines with J gene TRBJ1-2, with 10 nucleotides matching TRBD1. V lost 5 bases to trimming and J lost 8 bases; unmatched junction nucleotides: 11. Germline V gives CDR1 SGHTA, CDR2 FQGNSA. This CDR3 region has 15 residues. CDR3 loop: CASSTRRGTGAGYTF. The DNA for the CDR3 is TGTGCCAGCAGCACCAGGAGGGGGACAGGGGCCGGCTACACCTTC. Full variable domain (missing parts from reference TRBV7-2 and TRBJ1-2): GAGVSQSPSNKVTEKGKDVELRCDPISGHTALYWYRQSLGQGLEFLIYFQGNSAPDKSGLPSDRFSAERTGGSVSTLTIQRTQQEDSAVYLCASSTRRGTGAGYTFGSGTRLTVV.

This rearrangement joins TRBV7-2 to TRBJ2-7, with unresolved D. Trimming took 5 bases from V and 5 from J, leaving 7 bases between them. Germline CDR1 is SGHTA and CDR2 is FQGNSA. CDR3 length equals 11 residues. The CDR3 DNA sequence: TGTGCCAGCAGCCGATCTCACGAGCAGTACTTC. Protein product: CASSRSHEQYF.

This clone occurred once. This rearrangement joins TRBV19 to TRBJ1-4; D is perhaps TRBD1 (5 bases). Trimming cost V 1 base and J 7 bases, with 10 bases left between them. This CDR3 is built from 14 residues. CDR1 LNHDA and CDR2 SQIVND come from the germline V gene (reference sequence). CDR3 sequence reads: CASSIGGGSEKLFF. The CDR3 DNA reads as TGTGCCAGTAGTATAGGCGGGGGAAGTGAAAAACTGTTTTTT.

V is TRBV5-1 and J is TRBJ1-6; D is uncertain. Germline V gene data show CDR1 as SGHRS and CDR2 as YFSETQ. V was pared by 0 bases and J by 10 bases, with 11 bases between. This CDR3 contains 14 residues. CDR3 DNA: TGCGCCAGCAGCTTGGCCAGGTCCCGATCACCCCTCCACTTT. Its translation: CASSLARSRSPLHF.

The V gene is TRBV7-2, the J gene TRBJ2-2; perhaps TRBD1 as D (5 bases). Trimming stripped 0 bases from V and 1 base from J, with 9 bases between. The CDR3 runs to 16 residues. Germline V gene data show CDR1 as SGHTA and CDR2 as FQGNSA. The CDR3 loop reads CASSLAGAGNTGELFF. CDR3 DNA sequence: TGTGCCAGCAGCTTAGCAGGGGCCGGGAACACCGGGGAGCTGTTTTTT.

The chain links TRBV4-3 to TRBJ2-5; TRBD1 matches at 11 bases. With 3 bases clipped from V and 5 bases from J, the junction kept 5 bases outside the gene matches. Per germline, CDR1 LGHNA and CDR2 YSLEER. The CDR3 is 15 amino acids. CDR3 in DNA: TGCGCCAGCAGCCAGGACAGGGGGCGAGTGGAGACCCAGTACTTC. Translating gives CASSQDRGRVETQYF.

This chain joins TRBV15 and TRBJ2-7, with TRBD1 as a possible D gene (5 bases). Germline V gene sequence: CDR1 LNHNV, CDR2 YYDKDF (reference sequence). This CDR3 has 16 amino acids. The ends were cut back, 0 bases at V and 7 bases at J, with 19 bases in the middle. CDR3 in DNA: TGTGCCACCAGCAGAGATAGGTTCGTGTCAAGGACAGAGCAGTACTTC. Translated: CATSRDRFVSRTEQYF.

The chain is built from TRBV18 and TRBJ1-1; no reliable D call. CDR1 is KGHSH and CDR2 is LQKENI in the germline V gene. Trimming cost V 6 bases and J 1 base, with 12 bases left between them. The CDR3 runs 14 residues. CDR3 sequence: CASSYEGANTEAFF. CDR3 nucleotides: TGTGCCAGCTCGTACGAGGGAGCGAACACTGAAGCTTTCTTT.

This clone has only a few counts. The V and J genes are TRBV7-9 and TRBJ1-2; D perhaps matches TRBD1 (5 bases). The CDR3 is made up of 15 amino acids. Trimming left V 3 bases short and J 4 bases short, with 15 bases between. Germline CDR1 reads SEHNR; CDR2 reads FQNEAQ (reference sequence). The CDR3 region is CASSFGDSPSYGYTF. CDR3 DNA sequence: TGTGCCAGCAGCTTCGGAGACAGCCCTTCCTATGGCTACACCTTC.

The rearrangement uses TRBV14 and TRBJ1-2; 9 nucleotides match TRBD1. CDR1 is SGHDN, CDR2 FVKESK, per germline. This CDR3 region has 14 residues. The ends lost 2 bases at V and 5 bases at J; junction bases unmatched: 3. CDR3 residues: CASSQLGQGYGYTF. Here the CDR3 DNA reads TGTGCCAGCAGCCAACTCGGACAGGGGTATGGCTACACCTTC.

This chain joins TRBV30 and TRBJ2-4; possibly TRBD1 or TRBD2 for D (6 bases each). Per the germline V gene, CDR1 is GTSNPN and CDR2 is SVGIG (reference sequence). The CDR3 is made up of 15 amino acids. V was cut by 2 bases and J by 8 bases, with 19 bases left in between. CDR3 loop: CAWSYGGLYTDIQYF. CDR3 DNA sequence: TGTGCCTGGAGTTATGGGGGGCTCTATACGGACATTCAGTACTTC.